The T cell receptor beta chain described here comes from a study of control samples from healthy donors and cancer patients. Generated by immunoSEQ multiplex PCR, the TCRdb table keeps only in-frame clones and is missing some. The table lists about 55,000 clones, 95% to 96% of them singletons. Trimming removed 2 bases from V and 4 bases from J, with 3 bases in between. Germline V CDR1 and CDR2: KGHSH, LQKENI. This CDR3 contains 12 residues. Sequenced sample: blood. The clonotype was recovered from a woman younger than 35 in good health. The chain has TRBV18 and TRBJ1-3; no firm D call. CDR3 in amino acids: CASSPAGNTIYF. CDR3 coding DNA: TGTGCCAGCTCACCAGCAGGAAACACCATATATTTT.